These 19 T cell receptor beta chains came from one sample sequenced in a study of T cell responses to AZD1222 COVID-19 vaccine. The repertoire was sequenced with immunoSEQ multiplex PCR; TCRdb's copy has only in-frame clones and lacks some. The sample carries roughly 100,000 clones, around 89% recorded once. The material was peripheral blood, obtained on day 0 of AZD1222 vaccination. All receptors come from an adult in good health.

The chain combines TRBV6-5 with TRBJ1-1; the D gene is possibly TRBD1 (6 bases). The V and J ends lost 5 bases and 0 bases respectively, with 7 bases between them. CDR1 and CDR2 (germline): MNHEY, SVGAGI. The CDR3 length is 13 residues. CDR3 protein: CASSTGLNTEAFF. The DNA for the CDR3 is TGTGCCAGCAGTACAGGGCTGAACACTGAAGCTTTCTTT.

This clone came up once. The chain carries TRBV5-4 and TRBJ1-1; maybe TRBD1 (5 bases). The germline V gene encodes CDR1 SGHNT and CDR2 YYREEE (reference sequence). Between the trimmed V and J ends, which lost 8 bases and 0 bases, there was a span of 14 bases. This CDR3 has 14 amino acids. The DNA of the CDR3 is TGTGCCAGAAGCGCGGGACCGATGAACACTGAAGCTTTCTTT. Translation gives CARSAGPMNTEAFF.

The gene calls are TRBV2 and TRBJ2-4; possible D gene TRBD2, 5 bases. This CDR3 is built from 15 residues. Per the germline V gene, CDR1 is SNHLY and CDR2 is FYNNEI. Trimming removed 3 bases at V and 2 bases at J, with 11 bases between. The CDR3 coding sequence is TGTGCCAGCAGTGACCGGGATGGGTCCAAAAACATTCAGTACTTC. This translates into CASSDRDGSKNIQYF.

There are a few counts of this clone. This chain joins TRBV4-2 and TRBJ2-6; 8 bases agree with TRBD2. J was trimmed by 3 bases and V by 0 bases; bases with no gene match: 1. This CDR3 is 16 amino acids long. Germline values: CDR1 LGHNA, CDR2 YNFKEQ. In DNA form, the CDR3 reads TGTGCCAGCAGCCAAGATGGGACTAGTGGGGCCAACGTCCTGACTTTC. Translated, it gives CASSQDGTSGANVLTF.

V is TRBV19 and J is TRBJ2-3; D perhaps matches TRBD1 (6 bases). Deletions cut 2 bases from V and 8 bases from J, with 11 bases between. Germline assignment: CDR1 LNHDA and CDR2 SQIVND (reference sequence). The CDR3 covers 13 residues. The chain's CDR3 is CASSIQGLGTQYF. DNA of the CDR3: TGTGCCAGTAGTATACAGGGGCTCGGTACGCAGTATTTT.

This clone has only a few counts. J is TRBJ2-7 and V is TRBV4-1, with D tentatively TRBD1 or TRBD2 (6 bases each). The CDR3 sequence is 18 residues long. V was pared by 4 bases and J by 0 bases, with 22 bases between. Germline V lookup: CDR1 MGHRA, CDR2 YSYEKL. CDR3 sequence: CASSPRTSGGHSSYEQYF. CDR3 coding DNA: TGCGCCAGCAGCCCACGCACTAGTGGGGGGCATAGCTCCTACGAGCAGTACTTC.

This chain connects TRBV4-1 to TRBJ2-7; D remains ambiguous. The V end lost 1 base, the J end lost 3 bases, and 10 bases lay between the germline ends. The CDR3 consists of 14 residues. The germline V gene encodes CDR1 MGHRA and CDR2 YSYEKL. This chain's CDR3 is CASSQGVGIYEQYF. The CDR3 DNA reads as TGCGCCAGCAGCCAAGGAGTAGGAATCTACGAGCAGTACTTC.

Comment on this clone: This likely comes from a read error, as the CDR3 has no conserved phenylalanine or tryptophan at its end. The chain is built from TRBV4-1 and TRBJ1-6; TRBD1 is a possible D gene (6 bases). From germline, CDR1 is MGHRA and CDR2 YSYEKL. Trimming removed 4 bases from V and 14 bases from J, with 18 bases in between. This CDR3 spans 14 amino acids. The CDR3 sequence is CASSPQGQTNTLHL. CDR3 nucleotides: TGCGCCAGCAGCCCACAGGGACAAACCAACACCCTCCACCTT.

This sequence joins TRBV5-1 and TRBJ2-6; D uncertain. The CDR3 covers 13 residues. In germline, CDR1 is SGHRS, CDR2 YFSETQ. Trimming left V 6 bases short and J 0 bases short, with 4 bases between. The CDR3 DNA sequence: TGCGCCAGCACGCCCTCTGGGGCCAACGTCCTGACTTTC. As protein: CASTPSGANVLTF.

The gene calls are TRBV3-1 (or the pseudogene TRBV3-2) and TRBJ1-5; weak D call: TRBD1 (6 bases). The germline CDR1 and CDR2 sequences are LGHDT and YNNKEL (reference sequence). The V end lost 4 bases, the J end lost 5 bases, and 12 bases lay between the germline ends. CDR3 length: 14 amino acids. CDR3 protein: CASSRTGTDQPQHF. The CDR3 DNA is TGTGCCAGCAGCCGAACAGGGACGGATCAGCCCCAGCATTTT.

Written as DNA, the CDR3 is TGCGCCAGCAGCCAAGATCTGGCGGGAAGCACAGATACGCAGTATTTT. It translates to CASSQDLAGSTDTQYF. J is TRBJ2-3 and V is TRBV4-1, with D tentatively TRBD2 (6 bases). The CDR3 extends over 16 amino acids. The ends were cut back, 0 bases at V and 0 bases at J, with 10 bases in the middle. Per germline, CDR1 MGHRA and CDR2 YSYEKL.

CDR3 sequence: CASSLPVLQGGSYEQYF. For the CDR3, the DNA is TGTGCCAGCAGCTTACCCGTATTACAGGGTGGCTCCTACGAGCAGTACTTC. The chain has TRBV7-8 and TRBJ2-7, with D possibly matching TRBD1 (6 bases). The CDR3 sequence is 17 residues long. V dropped 2 bases and J dropped 0 bases, with 17 bases sitting between them. The germline V gene encodes CDR1 SGHVS and CDR2 FQNEAQ.

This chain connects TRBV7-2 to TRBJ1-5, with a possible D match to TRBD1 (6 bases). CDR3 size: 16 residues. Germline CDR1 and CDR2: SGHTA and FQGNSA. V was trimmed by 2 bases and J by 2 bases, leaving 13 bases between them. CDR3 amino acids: CASSLRGHYGNQPQHF. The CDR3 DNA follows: TGTGCCAGCAGCTTACGGGGGCATTACGGCAATCAGCCCCAGCATTTT.

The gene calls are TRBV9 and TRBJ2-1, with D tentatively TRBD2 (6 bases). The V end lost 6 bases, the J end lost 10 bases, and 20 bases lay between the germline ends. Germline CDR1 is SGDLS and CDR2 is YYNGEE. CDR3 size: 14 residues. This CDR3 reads CASNRTNGIGEQFF. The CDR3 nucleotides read TGTGCCAGCAATCGGACTAATGGGATCGGAGAGCAGTTCTTC.

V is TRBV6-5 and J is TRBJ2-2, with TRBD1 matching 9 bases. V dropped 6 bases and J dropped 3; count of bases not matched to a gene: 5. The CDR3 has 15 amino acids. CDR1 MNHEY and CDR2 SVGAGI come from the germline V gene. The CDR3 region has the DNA TGTGCCAGCAGGACGGGACAGGGATACACCGGGGAGCTGTTTTTT. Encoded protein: CASRTGQGYTGELFF.

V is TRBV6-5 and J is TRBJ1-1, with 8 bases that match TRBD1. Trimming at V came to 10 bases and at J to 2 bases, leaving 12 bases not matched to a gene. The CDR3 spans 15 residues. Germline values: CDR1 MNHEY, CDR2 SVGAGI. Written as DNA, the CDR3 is TGTGCCATTTCGGGAGTAACAGGGGGAAACACTGAAGCTTTCTTT. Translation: CAISGVTGGNTEAFF.

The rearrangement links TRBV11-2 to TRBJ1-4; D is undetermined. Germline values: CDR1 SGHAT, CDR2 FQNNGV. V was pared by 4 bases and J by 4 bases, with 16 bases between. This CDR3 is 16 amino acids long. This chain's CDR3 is CASSYEPVGYNEKLFF. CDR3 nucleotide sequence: TGTGCCAGCAGCTACGAACCCGTGGGTTATAATGAAAAACTGTTTTTT.

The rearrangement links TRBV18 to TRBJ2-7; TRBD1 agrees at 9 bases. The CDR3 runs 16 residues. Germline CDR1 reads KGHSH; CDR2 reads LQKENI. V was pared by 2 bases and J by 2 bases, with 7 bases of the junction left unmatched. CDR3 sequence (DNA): TGTGCCAGCTCACCAGCAGTTACAGGGGGCCCCTACGAGCAGTACTTC. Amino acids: CASSPAVTGGPYEQYF.

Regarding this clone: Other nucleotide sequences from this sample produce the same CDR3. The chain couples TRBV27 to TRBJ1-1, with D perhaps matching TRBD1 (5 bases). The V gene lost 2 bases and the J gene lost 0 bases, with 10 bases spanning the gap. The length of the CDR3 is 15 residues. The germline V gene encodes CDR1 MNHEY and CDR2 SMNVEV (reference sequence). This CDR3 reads CASSLSRGMNTEAFF. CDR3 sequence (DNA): TGTGCCAGCAGTTTAAGTAGGGGCATGAACACTGAAGCTTTCTTT.